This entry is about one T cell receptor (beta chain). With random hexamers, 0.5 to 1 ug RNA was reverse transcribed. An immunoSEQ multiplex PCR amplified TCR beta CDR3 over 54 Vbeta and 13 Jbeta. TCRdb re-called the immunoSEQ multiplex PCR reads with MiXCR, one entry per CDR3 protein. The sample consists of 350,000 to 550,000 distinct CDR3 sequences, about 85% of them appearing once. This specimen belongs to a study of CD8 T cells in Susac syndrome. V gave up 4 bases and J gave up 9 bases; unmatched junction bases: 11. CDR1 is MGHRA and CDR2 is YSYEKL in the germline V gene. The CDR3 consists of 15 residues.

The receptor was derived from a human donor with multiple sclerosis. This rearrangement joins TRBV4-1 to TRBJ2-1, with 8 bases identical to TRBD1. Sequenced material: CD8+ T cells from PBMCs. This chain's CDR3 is CASSPQGQGFGEQFF. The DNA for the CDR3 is TGCGCCAGCAGCCCCCAAGGACAGGGCTTCGGTGAGCAGTTCTTC.